The source of this TCR beta chain is a study of CD8 T cells in Susac syndrome. Germline V lookup: CDR1 SEHNR, CDR2 FQNEAQ (reference sequence). V shed 5 bases and J shed 4 bases, with 6 bases lying between them. The CDR3 loop spans 11 amino acids. A few counts support this clonotype. Random hexamers served to reverse transcribe roughly 0.45 to 1 ug RNA. Amplification of TCR beta CDR3 used immunoSEQ multiplex PCR across 54 Vbeta and 13 Jbeta. TCRdb reprocessed the immunoSEQ multiplex PCR reads with MiXCR, giving one entry per CDR3 protein. This table has roughly 400,000 distinct CDR3 sequences, 75% to 90% appearing once.

Sample: CD8+ T cells from PBMCs. The clonotype was recovered from a human donor with multiple sclerosis. This chain connects TRBV7-9 to TRBJ2-7, with D unclear. CDR3 protein: CASSPIYEQYF. The CDR3 DNA sequence: TGTGCCAGCAGCCCCATATACGAGCAGTACTTC.